These T cell receptor beta chains were read from a single sample in a study of blood T cell repertoires in COVID-19. Generated by immunoSEQ multiplex PCR, the TCRdb table keeps only in-frame clones and is missing some. The sample lists approximately 69,000 clones, 73% occurring once. Sequenced: peripheral blood. These receptors originate from a man aged 55 to 69 with acute or convalescent COVID-19. The CDR3 runs from the conserved cysteine through the conserved F or W. Fields, in order: clone size, D gene, V gene, J gene, CDR3 DNA, CDR3 protein. The D gene is left open where the match is weak. The size of a clone is reported for some rows only, either as once, few or many, or as a class for expanded clones.

abundance: -
d_gene: -
v_gene: TRBV7-8
j_gene: TRBJ1-3
CDR3nt: TGTGCCAGCAGCTCTACAGGGATGTCAAACACCATATATTTT
CDR3aa: CASSSTGMSNTIYF

abundance: few
d_gene: -
v_gene: TRBV27
j_gene: TRBJ2-1
CDR3nt: TGTGCCAGCAGTAACCCGTCAGGGTACAATGAGCAGTTCTTC
CDR3aa: CASSNPSGYNEQFF

abundance: medium-sized
d_gene: -
v_gene: TRBV2
j_gene: TRBJ1-1
CDR3nt: TGTGCCAGCAGTGAAGTCGAGGGAGCTGAAGCTTTCTTT
CDR3aa: CASSEVEGAEAFF

abundance: -
d_gene: TRBD2
v_gene: TRBV2
j_gene: TRBJ2-5
CDR3nt: TGTGCTAGCAGTGGGGAGGGCTGGAGCCAAGAGACCCAGTACTTC
CDR3aa: CASSGEGWSQETQYF

abundance: -
d_gene: TRBD1
v_gene: TRBV5-1
j_gene: TRBJ2-2
CDR3nt: TGCGCCAGCAGCCCAACAGGGGGCGCGGATAAGACCGGGGAGCTGTTTTTT
CDR3aa: CASSPTGGADKTGELFF

abundance: -
d_gene: TRBD2
v_gene: TRBV3-1/TRBV3-2
j_gene: TRBJ2-1
CDR3nt: TGTGCCAGCAGCCGCATAAGGACTAGCGCTTACAATGAGCAGTTCTTC
CDR3aa: CASSRIRTSAYNEQFF

abundance: once
d_gene: TRBD2
v_gene: TRBV5-4
j_gene: TRBJ2-2
CDR3nt: TGTGCCAGCAGCCCTGGGGCCGTTGCGGGGGGCGGGGAGCTGTTTTTT
CDR3aa: CASSPGAVAGGGELFF

abundance: -
d_gene: -
v_gene: TRBV5-5
j_gene: TRBJ1-2
CDR3nt: TGTGCCAGCAGCTTGGCCTTTGGATCGTCAGGTGGCTACACCTTC
CDR3aa: CASSLAFGSSGGYTF

abundance: -
d_gene: TRBD2
v_gene: TRBV28
j_gene: TRBJ2-3
CDR3nt: TGTGCCAGCAGTTTACCGGGGACTAGCGGGAGAGGTACGCAGTATTTT
CDR3aa: CASSLPGTSGRGTQYF

abundance: -
d_gene: -
v_gene: TRBV4-1
j_gene: TRBJ2-1
CDR3nt: TGCGCCAGCAGCCGGGAGACTAGTATCAATGAGCAGTTCTTC
CDR3aa: CASSRETSINEQFF

abundance: few
d_gene: -
v_gene: TRBV11-3
j_gene: TRBJ1-1
CDR3nt: TGTGCCAGCAGTCTCCGGGGGACCACTGAAGCTTTCTTT
CDR3aa: CASSLRGTTEAFF

abundance: -
d_gene: TRBD1
v_gene: TRBV7-8
j_gene: TRBJ1-1
CDR3nt: TGTGCCAGCAGCTCCCAGTTAGACAGGGTGAACACTGAAGCTTTCTTT
CDR3aa: CASSSQLDRVNTEAFF

abundance: -
d_gene: -
v_gene: TRBV6-6
j_gene: TRBJ1-1
CDR3nt: TGTGCCAGCAACCGACGGGAGGACACTGAAGCTTTCTTT
CDR3aa: CASNRREDTEAFF

abundance: -
d_gene: -
v_gene: TRBV7-2
j_gene: TRBJ2-3
CDR3nt: TGTGCCAGCAGCTTATATACAGATACGCAGTATTTT
CDR3aa: CASSLYTDTQYF

abundance: -
d_gene: TRBD1
v_gene: TRBV6-6
j_gene: TRBJ1-2
CDR3nt: TGTGCCAGCAGTTACTCAGGCCAGGGGGATAGTGGCTACACCTTC
CDR3aa: CASSYSGQGDSGYTF

abundance: -
d_gene: -
v_gene: TRBV23-1
j_gene: TRBJ1-5
CDR3nt: TGCGCCAGTAGGGGGGGGAAGTGGCCCCAGCATTTT
CDR3aa: CASRGGKWPQHF

abundance: -
d_gene: -
v_gene: TRBV6-1
j_gene: TRBJ2-2
CDR3nt: TGTGCCAGCAGTTCCCCCCAGGGGATCACCGGGGAGCTGTTTTTT
CDR3aa: CASSSPQGITGELFF

abundance: -
d_gene: -
v_gene: TRBV20-1
j_gene: TRBJ2-7
CDR3nt: TGCAGTGCTGCCGCCGGGTACGAGCAGTACTTC
CDR3aa: CSAAAGYEQYF

abundance: -
d_gene: TRBD2
v_gene: TRBV7-2
j_gene: TRBJ2-3
CDR3nt: TGTGCCAGCAGCTTACGCGGGAGTGGCACAGATACGCAGTATTTT
CDR3aa: CASSLRGSGTDTQYF

abundance: once
d_gene: -
v_gene: TRBV6-5
j_gene: TRBJ2-2
CDR3nt: TGTGCCAGCAGTACGCAGGGCGCCGGGGAGCTGTTTTTT
CDR3aa: CASSTQGAGELFF

abundance: -
d_gene: TRBD1
v_gene: TRBV7-2
j_gene: TRBJ1-4
CDR3nt: TGTGCCAGCAGCTCCGACAGGGCAACTAATGAAAAACTGTTTTTT
CDR3aa: CASSSDRATNEKLFF

abundance: -
d_gene: TRBD1
v_gene: TRBV24-1
j_gene: TRBJ2-3
CDR3nt: TGTGCCACCAGTGAACCGACAGGGCTAGGCTGGGATACGCAGTATTTT
CDR3aa: CATSEPTGLGWDTQYF

abundance: -
d_gene: TRBD2
v_gene: TRBV9
j_gene: TRBJ2-3
CDR3nt: TGTGCCAGCAGCGTAGGTGCGGGGGGGCGTGATACGCAGTATTTT
CDR3aa: CASSVGAGGRDTQYF

abundance: -
d_gene: -
v_gene: TRBV6-5
j_gene: TRBJ2-4
CDR3nt: TGTGCCAGCAGTTATTGGGGAGTCAAAAACATTCAGTACTTC
CDR3aa: CASSYWGVKNIQYF

abundance: -
d_gene: -
v_gene: TRBV10-2
j_gene: TRBJ2-7
CDR3nt: TGCGCCAGCAGAGAAGAGTACGAGCAGTACTTC
CDR3aa: CASREEYEQYF

abundance: -
d_gene: -
v_gene: TRBV2
j_gene: TRBJ2-7
CDR3nt: TGTGCCGCCAGCACCCTGTCGGGGGTGTCCTACGAGCAGTACTTC
CDR3aa: CAASTLSGVSYEQYF

abundance: -
d_gene: TRBD1
v_gene: TRBV19
j_gene: TRBJ1-2
CDR3nt: TGTGCCAGTAGTCCGCGACAGGGAGTCAACTATGGCTACACCTTC
CDR3aa: CASSPRQGVNYGYTF

abundance: -
d_gene: TRBD1
v_gene: TRBV24-1
j_gene: TRBJ2-3
CDR3nt: TGTGCCACCAGTGATTGGACAGGGGAGGCAGATACGCAGTATTTT
CDR3aa: CATSDWTGEADTQYF

abundance: -
d_gene: -
v_gene: TRBV9
j_gene: TRBJ1-2
CDR3nt: TGTGCCAGCAGCGTAGGGGGGGAGGCAGGCTACACCTTC
CDR3aa: CASSVGGEAGYTF

abundance: -
d_gene: -
v_gene: TRBV7-9
j_gene: TRBJ1-6
CDR3nt: TGTGCCAGCAGCCCTGGACAGCTATCCTCCTATAATTCACCCCTCCACTTT
CDR3aa: CASSPGQLSSYNSPLHF

abundance: few
d_gene: -
v_gene: TRBV2
j_gene: TRBJ2-3
CDR3nt: TGTGCCAGCAGTCGGTGGAGGGATATGAGCACAGATACGCAGTATTTT
CDR3aa: CASSRWRDMSTDTQYF

abundance: -
d_gene: TRBD1
v_gene: TRBV29-1
j_gene: TRBJ2-5
CDR3nt: TGCAGCGTAGGGTACGGGACAGGAATCCAAGAGACCCAGTACTTC
CDR3aa: CSVGYGTGIQETQYF

abundance: -
d_gene: -
v_gene: TRBV14
j_gene: TRBJ2-2
CDR3nt: TGTGCCAGCAGCCAAGTAGGCAGGTGGACCGGGGAGCTGTTTTTT
CDR3aa: CASSQVGRWTGELFF

abundance: -
d_gene: TRBD1
v_gene: TRBV5-5
j_gene: TRBJ1-1
CDR3nt: TGTGCCAGCAGCCGCGGGACAGGGGTTATGAACACTGAAGCTTTCTTT
CDR3aa: CASSRGTGVMNTEAFF

abundance: few
d_gene: TRBD1
v_gene: TRBV5-1
j_gene: TRBJ2-3
CDR3nt: TGCGCCAGCAGCTTGGGATACGGGACAGGGAGCACGCAGTATTTT
CDR3aa: CASSLGYGTGSTQYF

abundance: -
d_gene: -
v_gene: TRBV7-3
j_gene: TRBJ2-2
CDR3nt: TGTGCCAGCAGCTTGGGAGGTGCGAACACCGGGGAGCTGTTTTTT
CDR3aa: CASSLGGANTGELFF

abundance: -
d_gene: -
v_gene: TRBV21-1
j_gene: TRBJ2-7
CDR3nt: TGTGCCAGCAGCAAAGGAAACAGGGTCCACGAGCAGTACTTC
CDR3aa: CASSKGNRVHEQYF

abundance: -
d_gene: -
v_gene: TRBV10-3
j_gene: TRBJ2-1
CDR3nt: TGTGCCATCAGTGAGTCTAGGGGGGGATCCTCCTACAATGAGCAGTTCTTC
CDR3aa: CAISESRGGSSYNEQFF

abundance: -
d_gene: TRBD1
v_gene: TRBV4-1
j_gene: TRBJ1-2
CDR3nt: TGCGCCAGCAGCCCGGAACAGGGGCCCAACGAACTCTATGGCTACACCTTC
CDR3aa: CASSPEQGPNELYGYTF

abundance: -
d_gene: -
v_gene: TRBV28
j_gene: TRBJ1-2
CDR3nt: TGTGCCAGCAGTGAAACAGGGAACTATGGCTACACCTTC
CDR3aa: CASSETGNYGYTF